Shown below are 8 T cell receptor beta chains from a single sample sequenced in a study of cytomegalovirus exposure and HLA in healthy donors (dated by TCRdb to about 2017). Receptor amplification or capture employed the immunoSEQ multiplex PCR assay. TCRdb limited this immuneACCESS table to in-frame rearrangements with V and J called. A share of clones is missing; checked studies link under half to unresolved V genes, and the rest is unexplained. This sample lists some 170,000 clones; around nine tenths were detected once. Roughly 1.4% of the sample is held by the ten biggest clonotypes. The specimen sequenced was PBMCs. These receptors all stem from a woman aged 25 to 39 in good health and CMV-seronegative.

The chain has TRBV2 and TRBJ2-5; TRBD1 aligns across 7 bases. This CDR3 has 14 residues. The V gene's germline CDR1 is SNHLY and CDR2 FYNNEI. The V gene end was trimmed by 4 bases and the J gene end by 1 base; junction bases not matched to a gene: 3. CDR3 nucleotide sequence: TGTGCCAGCAGTGGACAGGGTAGCCAAGAGACCCAGTACTTC. Translation gives CASSGQGSQETQYF.

The CDR3 region is CASSPSEETYEQYF. DNA of the CDR3: TGTGCCAGCAGCCCTAGTGAGGAAACCTACGAGCAGTACTTC. The V call is TRBV7-9, the J call TRBJ2-7; no reliable D call. The CDR3 runs to 14 residues. Trimming took off 5 bases at V and 2 bases at J, with 13 bases between the two ends. Germline CDR1 SEHNR, CDR2 FQNEAQ (reference sequence). Drawing the rest from reference TRBV7-9 and TRBJ2-7, the complete variable domain is DTGVSQNPRHKITKRGQNVTFRCDPISEHNRLYWYRQTLGQGPEFLTYFQNEAQLEKSRLLSDRFSAERPKGSFSTLEIQRTEQGDSAMYLCASSPSEETYEQYFGPGTRLTVT.

The chain carries TRBV5-6 and TRBJ1-4; tentatively, D is TRBD1 (6 bases). The CDR3 is 13 residues long. V was shortened by 0 bases and J by 7 bases, with 7 bases between the two germline ends. The germline V gene encodes CDR1 SGHDT and CDR2 YYEEEE. This chain's CDR3 is CASSLGTAEKLFF. CDR3 sequence (DNA): TGTGCCAGCAGCTTGGGGACAGCTGAAAAACTGTTTTTT.

The CDR3 DNA follows: TGTGCCAGCAGCTTAGAGAGGGCTAGGGGGAACTCCTACGAGCAGTACTTC. The encoded protein is CASSLERARGNSYEQYF. V is TRBV7-9 and J is TRBJ2-7; a possible D gene is TRBD1 (6 bases). Between the trimmed V and J ends, which lost 1 base and 0 bases, there was a span of 16 bases. The length of the CDR3 is 17 residues. Germline V CDR1 and CDR2: SEHNR, FQNEAQ (reference sequence).

The chain uses TRBV13 and TRBJ1-1; D is undetermined. The germline gives CDR1 PRHDT, CDR2 FYEKMQ (reference sequence). Trimming shortened V by 6 bases and J by 4 bases, and 9 bases separated the two germline ends. This CDR3 is 12 amino acids long. CDR3 sequence reads: CASSSSPTEAFF. CDR3 nucleotide sequence: TGTGCCAGCAGTTCGAGCCCCACTGAAGCTTTCTTT.

The genes are TRBV5-6 and TRBJ1-2, with 12 bases fitting TRBD1. This CDR3 spans 14 amino acids. Looked up from germline, CDR1 is SGHDT and CDR2 is YYEEEE. V lost 3 bases to trimming and J lost 6 bases; unmatched junction nucleotides: 3. CDR3 loop: CASSSGTGGNGYTF. CDR3 in DNA: TGTGCCAGCAGCTCGGGGACAGGGGGCAATGGCTACACCTTC.

This clone was seen just once. V and J are TRBV19 and TRBJ1-4; a possible D gene is TRBD1 (6 bases). CDR1 LNHDA and CDR2 SQIVND come from the germline V gene (reference sequence). This CDR3 has 15 amino acids. V gave up 5 bases and J gave up 0 bases, with 10 bases separating them. In DNA, the CDR3 is TGTGCCAGTAGTCCCTCAGGGGCAACTAATGAAAAACTGTTTTTT. Protein: CASSPSGATNEKLFF.

The V gene is TRBV4-1, the J gene TRBJ2-7, with D unclear. Trimming shortened V by 1 base and J by 2 bases, and 12 bases separated the two germline ends. The CDR3 runs 15 residues. The germline CDR1 and CDR2 sequences are MGHRA and YSYEKL. CDR3 sequence: CASSQVVAVTYEQYF. The CDR3 coding sequence is TGCGCCAGCAGCCAAGTCGTGGCAGTTACCTACGAGCAGTACTTC.